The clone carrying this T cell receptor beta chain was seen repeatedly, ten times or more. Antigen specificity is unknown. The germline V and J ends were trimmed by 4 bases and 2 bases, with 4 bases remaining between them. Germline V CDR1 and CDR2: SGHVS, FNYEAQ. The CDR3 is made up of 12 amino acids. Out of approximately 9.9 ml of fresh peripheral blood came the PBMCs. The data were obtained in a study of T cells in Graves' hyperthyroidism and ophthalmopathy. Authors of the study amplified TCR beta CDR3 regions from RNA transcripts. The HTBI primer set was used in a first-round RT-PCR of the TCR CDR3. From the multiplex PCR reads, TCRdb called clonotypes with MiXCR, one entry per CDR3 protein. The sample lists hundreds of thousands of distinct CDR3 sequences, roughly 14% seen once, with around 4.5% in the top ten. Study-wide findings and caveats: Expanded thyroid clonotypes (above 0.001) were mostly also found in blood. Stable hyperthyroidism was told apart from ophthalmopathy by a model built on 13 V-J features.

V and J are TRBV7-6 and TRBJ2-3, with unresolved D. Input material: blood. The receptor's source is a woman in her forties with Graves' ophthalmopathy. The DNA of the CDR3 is TGTGCCAGCAGCTCCCCCACAGATACGCAGTATTTT. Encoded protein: CASSSPTDTQYF. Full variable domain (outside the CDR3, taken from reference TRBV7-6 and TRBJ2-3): GAGVSQSPRYKVTKRGQDVALRCDPISGHVSLYWYRQALGQGPEFLTYFNYEAQQDKSGLPNDRFSAERPEGSISTLTIQRTEQRDSAMYRCASSSPTDTQYFGPGTRLTVL.